The 28 T cell receptor beta chains listed next were all sequenced from one sample in a study of blood T cell repertoires in COVID-19. Data came from immunoSEQ multiplex PCR; TCRdb stores just in-frame clones and leaves some out. The data hold tens of thousands of clones, with around four fifths observed a single time. Sequencing was performed on peripheral blood. Receptor source: a human donor in a cohort sampled during active COVID-19.

This chain's CDR3 is CASSPPNGDNEQFF. The CDR3 DNA sequence: TGTGCCAGCTCACCACCTAATGGAGACAATGAGCAGTTCTTC. V usage is TRBV18 and J usage is TRBJ2-1; D unclear. The germline gives CDR1 KGHSH, CDR2 LQKENI. The CDR3 consists of 14 residues. The V end was cut by 0 bases, the J end by 5 bases, with 8 bases between.

The chain recombines TRBV11-2 with TRBJ1-2, with D tentatively TRBD1 (5 bases). Looked up from germline, CDR1 is SGHAT and CDR2 is FQNNGV. Trimming cost V 5 bases and J 5 bases, with 12 bases left between them. The CDR3 totals 13 residues. CDR3 DNA sequence: TGTGCCAGCAGCCCCACAGGAATATATGGCTACACCTTC. This translates into CASSPTGIYGYTF. Full variable domain (remainder filled in from reference TRBV11-2 and TRBJ1-2): EAGVAQSPRYKIIEKRQSVAFWCNPISGHATLYWYQQILGQGPKLLIQFQNNGVVDDSQLPKDRFSAERLKGVDSTLKIQPAKLEDSAVYLCASSPTGIYGYTFGSGTRLTVV.

This clone was observed once. The V call is TRBV7-2, the J call TRBJ1-1, with TRBD1 matching over 8 bases. The CDR3 totals 13 residues. V gave up 4 bases and J gave up 6 bases; unmatched junction bases: 4. Germline V gene lookup returns CDR1 SGHTA and CDR2 FQGNSA. The CDR3 here is CASSWGTGAEAFF. The CDR3 coding sequence is TGTGCCAGCAGCTGGGGGACAGGCGCTGAAGCTTTCTTT.

This clone was observed a few times. The chain has TRBV7-2 and TRBJ2-7; D not resolved. The length of the CDR3 is 13 residues. The V end was cut by 6 bases, the J end by 9 bases, with 18 bases between. The germline gives CDR1 SGHTA, CDR2 FQGNSA. The CDR3, as DNA: TGTGCCAGCAGTCACCTTCGAGCATTCGGGCAGTACTTC. Its protein product is CASSHLRAFGQYF.

The table lists this clone with a few counts. V is TRBV10-3 and J is TRBJ2-6; maybe TRBD1 (5 bases). The CDR3 runs to 15 residues. Germline CDR1 is ENHRY and CDR2 is SYGVKD. Trimming stripped 2 bases from V and 2 bases from J, with 7 bases between. The chain's CDR3 is CAISEPRAGANVLTF. Here the CDR3 DNA reads TGTGCCATCAGTGAGCCCAGGGCTGGGGCCAACGTCCTGACTTTC.

This clone came up a few times. This chain connects TRBV11-1 to TRBJ2-1; no definite D call. Deletions cut 4 bases from V and 8 bases from J, with 6 bases between. CDR3 length: 11 amino acids. Germline V CDR1 and CDR2: SGHAT, FQDESV (reference sequence). CDR3 nucleotide sequence: TGTGCCAGCAGCTCCCAGGATGAGCAGTTCTTC. This sequence encodes CASSSQDEQFF.

The chain uses TRBV7-2 and TRBJ1-2; 7 nucleotides agree with TRBD1. The CDR3 length is 14 residues. V lost 3 bases, J lost 4 bases, and 5 bases stayed unmatched. The germline V gene encodes CDR1 SGHTA and CDR2 FQGNSA. For the CDR3, the DNA is TGTGCCAGCAGCTTGGGGCAGGGGGTCTATGGCTACACCTTC. This translates into CASSLGQGVYGYTF.

This chain links TRBV13 with TRBJ2-1; 7 positions match TRBD1. Germline CDR1 and CDR2: PRHDT and FYEKMQ (reference sequence). This CDR3 contains 15 residues. V lost 4 bases and J lost 4; bases outside the gene matches: 7. The CDR3 reads CASSSGGRGYNEQFF. The CDR3 DNA is TGTGCCAGCAGCTCAGGGGGTCGAGGGTACAATGAGCAGTTCTTC. The entire variable domain, with the rest obtained from reference TRBV13 and TRBJ2-1, is as follows: AAGVIQSPRHLIKEKRETATLKCYPIPRHDTVYWYQQGPGQDPQFLISFYEKMQSDKGSIPDRFSAQQFSDYHSELNMSSLELGDSALYFCASSSGGRGYNEQFFGPGTRLTVL.

This clone has more than one count but fewer than ten. This CDR3 is also generated by other DNA sequences in the sample. This chain uses TRBV12-3 or TRBV12-4 with TRBJ1-1; the D is unclear. Trimming removed 2 bases at V and 1 base at J, with 5 bases between. The CDR3 spans 13 residues. CDR3 nucleotide sequence: TGTGCCAGCAGTTTACAACAGAACACTGAAGCTTTCTTT. Translating gives CASSLQQNTEAFF.

This clone showed up just a few times. The J gene is TRBJ1-4, the V gene TRBV7-2; no definite D call. This CDR3 spans 13 amino acids. CDR1 is SGHTA and CDR2 is FQGNSA in the germline V gene. With 2 bases removed from V and 4 bases from J, the gap between germline ends came to 5 bases. CDR3: CASSLFSNEKLFF. In nucleotides, the CDR3 is TGTGCCAGCAGCTTATTTAGTAATGAAAAACTGTTTTTT.

V is TRBV4-3 and J is TRBJ2-7; 11 bases agree with TRBD1. V lost 2 bases to trimming and J lost 4 bases; unmatched junction nucleotides: 4. The CDR3 is 15 residues long. The V gene's germline CDR1 is LGHNA and CDR2 YSLEER. CDR3 in amino acids: CASSQHRDRGYEQYF. The DNA for the CDR3 is TGCGCCAGCAGCCAACACCGGGACAGGGGGTACGAGCAGTACTTC.

The rearrangement uses TRBV4-2 and TRBJ2-1; 10 bases are a match to TRBD2. The germline V gene encodes CDR1 LGHNA and CDR2 YNFKEQ. The CDR3 has 18 residues. J was trimmed by 9 bases and V by 4 bases; bases with no gene match: 18. The CDR3: CASSPKRGTSGDSGEQFF. CDR3 sequence (DNA): TGTGCCAGCAGCCCCAAAAGAGGTACTAGCGGGGATTCCGGTGAGCAGTTCTTC.

This clone was seen only once. The gene calls are TRBV3-1 (or the pseudogene TRBV3-2) and TRBJ2-2, with 7 bases aligning to TRBD2. Losses at the gene ends were 0 bases for V and 5 bases for J; bases not matched to a gene: 6. Germline V gene lookup returns CDR1 LGHDT and CDR2 YNNKEL (reference sequence). There are 16 residues in the CDR3. The CDR3 coding sequence is TGTGCCAGCAGCCAAGAGGGCTGGCGGGAGACCGGGGAGCTGTTTTTT. Amino acid sequence: CASSQEGWRETGELFF.

The chain is built from TRBV12-3 or TRBV12-4 and TRBJ2-7; possibly TRBD1 for D (6 bases). CDR3 size: 13 residues. V gave up 5 bases and J gave up 2 bases, with 10 bases separating them. The CDR3 sequence is CASSTGSPYEQYF. The CDR3 bases are TGTGCCAGCAGTACAGGGAGCCCCTACGAGCAGTACTTC.

The gene calls are TRBV5-1 and TRBJ2-7; D not certain. Germline V lookup: CDR1 SGHRS, CDR2 YFSETQ. Trimming removed 4 bases at V and 2 bases at J, with 16 bases between. The CDR3 is made up of 15 amino acids. The chain's CDR3 is CASSLTKSITYEQYF. The DNA of the CDR3 is TGCGCCAGCAGCCTGACAAAGTCTATTACCTACGAGCAGTACTTC.

The V and J genes are TRBV4-1 and TRBJ1-2, with 10 bases that match TRBD1. The CDR3 contains 15 residues. Germline V gives CDR1 MGHRA, CDR2 YSYEKL. Trimming cost V 4 bases and J 8 bases; bases outside gene matches: 10. In DNA form, the CDR3 reads TGCGCCAGCAGCCGCCAGGGGACAGGGGCTGACGGCTACACCTTC. Its protein product is CASSRQGTGADGYTF.

V and J are TRBV15 and TRBJ1-1, with 8 bases fitting TRBD1. CDR3 size: 13 residues. Germline trimming cut 6 bases from V and 4 bases from J; bases unmatched to any gene: 4. CDR1 is LNHNV, CDR2 YYDKDF, per germline (reference sequence). Here the CDR3 reads CATRQDRGTEAFF. The CDR3 bases are TGTGCCACCAGGCAAGACAGGGGCACTGAAGCTTTCTTT.

The rearrangement uses TRBV30 and TRBJ1-6, with 7 bases fitting TRBD1. The CDR3 contains 13 residues. The germline V gene has CDR1 GTSNPN and CDR2 SVGIG (reference sequence). J lost 7 bases, V lost 3 bases, and 3 bases had no gene match. CDR3 DNA sequence: TGTGCCTGGAGCTTAGGGGGCAATTCACCCCTCCACTTT. Amino acids: CAWSLGGNSPLHF.

This chain joins TRBV18 and TRBJ1-5; tentative D call: TRBD1 (5 bases). Germline lookup yields CDR1 KGHSH and CDR2 LQKENI. Trimming removed 3 bases at V and 3 bases at J, with 6 bases between. This CDR3 spans 13 amino acids. Here the CDR3 DNA reads TGTGCCAGCTCACCGGACAACAATCAGCCCCAGCATTTT. Translating it yields CASSPDNNQPQHF.

The chain links TRBV29-1 to TRBJ1-2; the match to TRBD1 covers 7 bases. The CDR3 consists of 12 residues. Germline values: CDR1 SQVTM, CDR2 ANQGSEA. J gave up 4 bases and V 7 bases, and 6 bases lay outside the gene matches. The CDR3 region is CSADRDSYGYTF. CDR3 DNA sequence: TGCAGCGCTGACAGGGATTCCTATGGCTACACCTTC.

This clone appeared once. V and J are TRBV28 and TRBJ1-1; 11 bases line up with TRBD1. The CDR3 contains 18 residues. The germline V gene has CDR1 MDHEN and CDR2 SYDVKM. The J segment lost 1 base and the V segment lost 2 bases, leaving 9 bases of the junction unmatched. The CDR3 nucleotides read TGTGCCAGCAGTTTAGCCGGACAGGGGGCAGAAGGGAACACTGAAGCTTTCTTT. This translates into CASSLAGQGAEGNTEAFF.

The chain's CDR3 is CASSPGQGDGNTIYF. In DNA form, the CDR3 reads TGTGCCAGCAGCCCGGGACAGGGGGATGGAAACACCATATATTTT. The chain is built from TRBV11-3 and TRBJ1-3; 11 bases map to TRBD1. CDR3 length equals 15 residues. After removal of 5 bases from V and 3 bases from J, the junction contained 3 bases not matched to a gene. Germline values: CDR1 SGHNT, CDR2 YENEEA.

This chain joins TRBV6-6 and TRBJ2-7, with D unclear. V lost 2 bases, J lost 7 bases, and 9 bases lay in between. The CDR3 covers 12 residues. The germline CDR1 and CDR2 sequences are MNHNY and SVGAGI (reference sequence). This CDR3 reads CASSYPGGEQYF. Here the CDR3 DNA reads TGTGCCAGCAGTTACCCAGGTGGTGAGCAGTACTTC.

CDR3 DNA: TGTGCCAGCAGACAAGCCGGGGCTAACTATGGCTACACCTTC. Amino acid sequence: CASRQAGANYGYTF. The rearrangement uses TRBV25-1 and TRBJ1-2; D is undetermined. V shed 6 bases and J shed 0 bases, with 11 bases lying between them. The CDR3 loop spans 14 amino acids. The germline V gene has CDR1 MGHDK and CDR2 SYGVNS.

The V call is TRBV2, the J call TRBJ1-1, with D perhaps matching TRBD1 (6 bases). This CDR3 spans 12 amino acids. The V and J ends lost 3 bases and 9 bases respectively, with 11 bases between them. Looked up from germline, CDR1 is SNHLY and CDR2 is FYNNEI. CDR3 sequence reads: CASSEWDKQAFF. Here the CDR3 DNA reads TGTGCCAGCAGTGAGTGGGACAAGCAAGCTTTCTTT.

The rearrangement joins TRBV10-3 to TRBJ1-1; D remains ambiguous. The CDR3 extends over 13 amino acids. Trimming removed 6 bases at V and 1 base at J, with 9 bases between. CDR1 is ENHRY, CDR2 SYGVKD, per germline. This CDR3 is CAISDRRNTEAFF. CDR3 nucleotides: TGTGCCATCAGCGATAGGAGGAACACTGAAGCTTTCTTT.

This sequence joins TRBV6-4 and TRBJ1-3; D gene uncertain. Per the germline V gene, CDR1 is MRHNA and CDR2 is SNTAGT. The CDR3 length is 14 residues. V was shortened by 4 bases and J by 1 base, with 8 bases between the two germline ends. The CDR3: CASSVTGSGNTIYF. CDR3 nucleotide sequence: TGTGCCAGCAGTGTTACGGGATCTGGAAACACCATATATTTT.

CDR3 nucleotides: TGTGCCAGCAGTGAAGCGGCACAGGCAACTAATGAAAAACTGTTTTTT. It specifies CASSEAAQATNEKLFF. The chain recombines TRBV2 with TRBJ1-4, with D maybe TRBD1 (5 bases). There are 16 residues in the CDR3. Trimming stripped 0 bases from V and 0 bases from J, with 8 bases between. The germline V gene encodes CDR1 SNHLY and CDR2 FYNNEI.